This TCR beta chain stems from a study of identical twins. Findings and caveats of the study: It was out-of-frame TCR alpha sharing in monozygotic twins that models underestimated.

The CDR3 runs 14 residues. With 5 bases removed from V and 12 bases from J, the gap between germline ends came to 20 bases. MiXCR was run by TCRdb on the 5' RACE reads, yielding one entry per CDR3 protein. The sample records 700,000 or so distinct CDR3 sequences, approximately 21% being singletons. This clonotype was detected ten times or more. No antigen is known for it. These data were also reused for a study on T cells expressing NK-cell markers. That source notes: Of the CD8+ T cell pool in about 6 donors, roughly 1.0-8% was accounted for by dominant NKG2C+ clonotypes.

The sequenced sample consisted of PBMCs. The chain carries TRBV12-3 or TRBV12-4 and TRBJ2-1; D call uncertain. The receptor was isolated from a woman aged 18 to 35 in good health. As DNA, the CDR3 is TGTGCCAGCAGTCCGACTGTAGCCCGCCCCCGGCAGTTCTTC. It specifies CASSPTVARPRQFF.